The subject of this entry is one T cell receptor beta chain. As originally analysed: Estimation of nucleated cell counts was performed using reference gene primer amplification. TCRdb's copy holds only in-frame clones and misses some; the assay was immunoSEQ multiplex PCR. D and trimming come from the DNA, and the V and J calls and clone size come from that table. The data show some 310,000 clones, approximately 89% seen once. This sample is drawn from a study of blood T cell repertoires in COVID-19. At the level of the study: Acute and convalescent COVID-19 samples came from the United States, Italy and Spain.

The CDR3 is 13 residues long. CDR1 is SGHVS and CDR2 is FQNEAQ in the germline V gene. The V and J ends lost 1 base and 3 bases respectively, with 5 bases between them. Clinical histories supplied by participants themselves formed the basis of cohort assignment. This clonotype originated in a woman younger than 45 who had recovered from COVID-19. The specimen sequenced was PBMCs or T cells enriched from blood (not recorded which). The rearrangement links TRBV7-8 to TRBJ2-3, with unresolved D. The CDR3 DNA is TGTGCCAGCAGCTTAGTGTTAACAGATACGCAGTATTTT. It translates to CASSLVLTDTQYF. The full variable domain, rest sourced from reference TRBV7-8 and TRBJ2-3, is GAGVSQSPRYKVAKRGQDVALRCDPISGHVSLFWYQQALGQGPEFLTYFQNEAQLDKSGLPSDRFFAERPEGSVSTLKIQRTQQEDSAVYLCASSLVLTDTQYFGPGTRLTVL.